The source of this T cell receptor beta chain is a study of blood T cell repertoires in COVID-19. Study as a whole: There were acute and convalescent COVID-19 samples, and they came from the United States, Italy and Spain. The cDNA or gDNA used as material had been derived from T cells, B-cell-depleted T cells, or PBMCs.

In germline, CDR1 is LNHDA, CDR2 SQIVND (reference sequence). The CDR3 sequence is 14 residues long. Trimming pared 5 bases from V and 1 base from J, leaving 11 bases between. This clone appeared a few times. In the authors' methods: Reference gene primer amplification gave estimated nucleated cell counts. Measured with immunoSEQ multiplex PCR; TCRdb has only the in-frame clones, and not every one. V and J calls and clone size are those listed in that table; D and trimming were worked out from the DNA. The profile shows 250,000 to 350,000 clones, approximately 90% of them singletons. The chain recombines TRBV19 with TRBJ1-1; weak D call: TRBD1 (5 bases). The sequenced sample consisted of peripheral blood. This TCR was recovered from a woman in her 30s with active or convalescent COVID-19. DNA of the CDR3: TGTGCCAGTAGTTCCGGGACTTCGAACACTGAAGCTTTCTTT. Encoded protein: CASSSGTSNTEAFF.